The subject of this entry is one T cell receptor beta chain. Method: immunoSEQ multiplex PCR; TCRdb's copy keeps in-frame clones and lacks some. The table lists about 710,000 clones, around 87% of them singletons. The data derive from a study of shared T cell receptors in the human thymus. The CDR3 runs to 15 residues. Trimming cost V 6 bases and J 0 bases, with 12 bases left between them. Germline CDR1 reads MNHEY; CDR2 reads SVGAGI. The same data also went into a second study, on human thymus T cells. That work adds: Corrective surgery for congenital heart defects was being performed on the healthy Finnish infants who were the donors. Thymus specimens were resections from corrective heart surgery. Both thymic and peripheral blood repertoires showed apparently biased V and J usage. Related research described thymic repertoires that were highly overlapping among unrelated individuals.

The chain is built from TRBV6-5 and TRBJ2-1; no clear D gene. This sequence was found in a boy under two years old with a congenital heart defect. The sequenced material came from thymocytes. CDR3 loop: CASRPDLVSYNEQFF. Here the CDR3 DNA reads TGTGCCAGCAGACCTGACTTAGTCTCCTACAATGAGCAGTTCTTC.